This TCR beta chain came from a study of T cells expressing NK-cell markers (TCRdb year 2020). General notes on the study: TCR beta-chain repertoires were profiled in sorted CD3+CD56+NKG2C+, CD3+CD56+NKG2C- and CD3+CD56-NKG2C+ T-cell subsets from eight donors. Of the eight sequenced donors, seven were found to be HCMV-seropositive and one was found to be HCMV-seronegative. All eight donors whose samples were sequenced were randomly selected healthy volunteers, three of them men and five women. Libraries were sequenced as 2 x 150 bp reads on Illumina HiSeq 2000/2500, MiSeq or NextSeq. Paper-wide results and their limitations: It remained unclear whether the expanded NKG2C-expressing T cell clones were specific for HCMV antigens. Those dominant clonotypes were again the most abundant among CD3+CD56-NKG2C+ cells in several donors, at roughly 25-60.1%. For six donors, the dominant CD3+CD56+NKG2C+ clonotypes were among the top 10 CD8+ clonotypes and accounted for about 1.0-7.0% of CD8+ T cells.

The data were produced on an Illumina HiSeq 2000. 5'RACE template switching, by which a universal primer site and unique molecular identifiers were added, was used to make TCR beta cDNA libraries. Synthesis of cDNA was primed from the TCR beta constant segment and was followed by two consecutive PCR amplification steps. For the original study's pipeline: Reads were demultiplexed and grouped by UMI with MIGEC, and clonotypes were assembled and quantified with MiTCR. To exclude erroneous sequences, any TCR cDNA sequence not supported by at least two reads was discarded. The tcR package was used for downstream repertoire analysis, and clonotypes were matched between fractions using CDR3 nucleotide sequence together with V segment. VDJmatch was used to annotate antigen specificity against VDJdb, with one amino acid substitution allowed in CDR3. TCRdb reprocessed the reads, and each CDR3 protein sequence is entered once, without DNA. TCRdb, rather than the study authors, made the V and J calls. This sample's records show about 150,000 distinct CDR3 sequences. Of the sample, around 12% falls within the top ten clones.

Regarding this clonotype: Its specific antigen is unknown.

The CDR3 sequence holds 17 residues, the cysteine and phenylalanine included. The coding DNA is unavailable. The germline V gene (reference sequence) gives CDR1 as MNHEY and CDR2 as SMNVEV. HCMV-specific IgG was detected in serum with a commercial ELISA kit to determine HCMV serostatus. Ficoll density gradient centrifugation was used to isolate peripheral blood mononuclear cells from blood. The V gene is TRBV27 and the J gene is TRBJ2-2; the D call of TRBD1 rests on TCRdb alone, since no DNA is present to check it. The sample consisted of blood T cells: a sorted CD56 or NKG2C T cell subset, CD4+ or CD8+ T cells, or bulk PBMC T cells (not recorded which). The receptor was isolated from a man aged 18 to 29 in good health. Donor details come from another sample of the same person, matched by shared clones. The CDR3 protein: CASSLWGARGHSGELFF.